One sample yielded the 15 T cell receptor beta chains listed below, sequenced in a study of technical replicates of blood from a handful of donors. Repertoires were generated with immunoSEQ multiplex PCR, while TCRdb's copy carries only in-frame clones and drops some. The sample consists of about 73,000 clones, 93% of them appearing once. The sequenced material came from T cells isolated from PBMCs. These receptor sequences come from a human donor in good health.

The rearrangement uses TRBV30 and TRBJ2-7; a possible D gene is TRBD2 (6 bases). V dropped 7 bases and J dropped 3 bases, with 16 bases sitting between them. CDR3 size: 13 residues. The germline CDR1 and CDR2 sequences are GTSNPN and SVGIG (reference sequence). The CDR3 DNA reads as TGTGCCTTCCACCCCGTGGGGGGCTACGAGCAGTACTTC. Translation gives CAFHPVGGYEQYF.

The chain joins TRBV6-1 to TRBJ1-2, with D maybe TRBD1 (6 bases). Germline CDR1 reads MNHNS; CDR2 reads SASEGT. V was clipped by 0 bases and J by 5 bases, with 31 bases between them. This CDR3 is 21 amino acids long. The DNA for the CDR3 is TGTGCCAGCAGTGAAGCAGGGGGAAGTTCGGCCCGACAGGCCTCTTTTTATGGCTACACCTTC. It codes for CASSEAGGSSARQASFYGYTF.

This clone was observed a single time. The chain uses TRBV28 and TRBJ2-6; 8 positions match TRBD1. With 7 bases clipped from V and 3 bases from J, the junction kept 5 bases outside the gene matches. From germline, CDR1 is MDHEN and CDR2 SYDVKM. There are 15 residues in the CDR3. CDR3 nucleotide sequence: TGTGCCAGCACATTCAGGGGGCTTGGGGCCAACGTCCTGACTTTC. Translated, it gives CASTFRGLGANVLTF.

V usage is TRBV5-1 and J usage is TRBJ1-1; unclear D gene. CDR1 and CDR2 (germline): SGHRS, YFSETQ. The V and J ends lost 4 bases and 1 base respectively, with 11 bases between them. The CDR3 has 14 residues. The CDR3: CASSPRNPNTEAFF. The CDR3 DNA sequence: TGCGCCAGCAGCCCCAGAAACCCGAACACTGAAGCTTTCTTT.

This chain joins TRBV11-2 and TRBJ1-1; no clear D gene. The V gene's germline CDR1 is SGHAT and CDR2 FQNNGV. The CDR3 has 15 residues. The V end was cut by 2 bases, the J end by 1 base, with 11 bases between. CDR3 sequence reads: CASSLFTGKNTEAFF. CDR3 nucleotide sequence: TGTGCCAGCAGCTTATTCACGGGGAAGAACACTGAAGCTTTCTTT.

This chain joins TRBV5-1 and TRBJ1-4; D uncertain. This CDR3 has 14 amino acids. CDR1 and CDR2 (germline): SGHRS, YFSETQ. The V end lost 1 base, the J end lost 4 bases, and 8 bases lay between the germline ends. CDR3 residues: CASSLWADNEKLFF. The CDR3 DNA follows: TGCGCCAGCAGCTTGTGGGCAGATAATGAAAAACTGTTTTTT. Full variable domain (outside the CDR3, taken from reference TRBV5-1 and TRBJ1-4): KAGVTQTPRYLIKTRGQQVTLSCSPISGHRSVSWYQQTPGQGLQFLFEYFSETQRNKGNFPGRFSGRQFSNSRSEMNVSTLELGDSALYLCASSLWADNEKLFFGSGTQLSVL.

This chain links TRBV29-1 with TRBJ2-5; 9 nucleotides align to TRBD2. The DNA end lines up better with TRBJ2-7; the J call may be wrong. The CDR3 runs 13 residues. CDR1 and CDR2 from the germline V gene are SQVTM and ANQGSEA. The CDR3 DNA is TGCAGCGTCTTAGCGGGGGACTCCTACGAGCAGTACTTC. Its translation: CSVLAGDSYEQYF.

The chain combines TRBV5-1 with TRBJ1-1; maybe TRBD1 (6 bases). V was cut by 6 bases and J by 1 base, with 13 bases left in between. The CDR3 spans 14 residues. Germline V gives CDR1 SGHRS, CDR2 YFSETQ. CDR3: CASIGDIGNTEAFF. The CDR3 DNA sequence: TGCGCCAGCATTGGGGACATCGGGAACACTGAAGCTTTCTTT.

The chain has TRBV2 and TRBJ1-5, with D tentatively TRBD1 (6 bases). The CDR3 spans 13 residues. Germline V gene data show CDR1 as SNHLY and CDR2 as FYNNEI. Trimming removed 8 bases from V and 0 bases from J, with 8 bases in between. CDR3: CASRTDSNQPQHF. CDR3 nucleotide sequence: TGTGCCAGCCGGACAGATAGCAATCAGCCCCAGCATTTT.

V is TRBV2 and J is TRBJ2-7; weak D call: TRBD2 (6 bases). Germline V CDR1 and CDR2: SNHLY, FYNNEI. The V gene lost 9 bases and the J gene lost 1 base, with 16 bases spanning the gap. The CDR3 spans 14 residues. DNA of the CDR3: TGTGCCAGGTCGTCGGACGGGGGTTCCTACGAGCAGTACTTC. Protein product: CARSSDGGSYEQYF. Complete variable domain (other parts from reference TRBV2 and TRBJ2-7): EPEVTQTPSHQVTQMGQEVILRCVPISNHLYFYWYRQILGQKVEFLVSFYNNEISEKSEIFDDQFSVERPDGSNFTLKIRSTKLEDSAMYFCARSSDGGSYEQYFGPGTRLTVT.

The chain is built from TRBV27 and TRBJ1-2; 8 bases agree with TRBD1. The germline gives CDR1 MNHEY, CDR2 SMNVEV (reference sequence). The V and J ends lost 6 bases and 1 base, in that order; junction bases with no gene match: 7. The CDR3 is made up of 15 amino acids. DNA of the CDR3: TGTGCCAGCAGACCGACAGGGGAATATAACTATGGCTACACCTTC. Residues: CASRPTGEYNYGYTF.

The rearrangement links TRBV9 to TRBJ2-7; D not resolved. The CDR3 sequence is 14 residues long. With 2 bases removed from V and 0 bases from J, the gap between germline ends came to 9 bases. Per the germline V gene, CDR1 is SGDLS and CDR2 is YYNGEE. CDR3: CASSVSSSSYEQYF. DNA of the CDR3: TGTGCCAGCAGCGTTAGCAGTAGCTCCTACGAGCAGTACTTC.

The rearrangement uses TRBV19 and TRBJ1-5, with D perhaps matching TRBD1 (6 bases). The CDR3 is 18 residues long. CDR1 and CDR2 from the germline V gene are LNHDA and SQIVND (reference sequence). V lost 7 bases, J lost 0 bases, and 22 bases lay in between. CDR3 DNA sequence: TGTGCCAGTATCCAGGACAGCCCCAATGTCTATAGCAATCAGCCCCAGCATTTT. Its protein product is CASIQDSPNVYSNQPQHF.

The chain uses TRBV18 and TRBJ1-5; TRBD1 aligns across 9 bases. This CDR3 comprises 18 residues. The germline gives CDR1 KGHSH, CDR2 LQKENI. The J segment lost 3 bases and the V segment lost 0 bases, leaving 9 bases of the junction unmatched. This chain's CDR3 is CASSPPRGQGKVNQPQHF. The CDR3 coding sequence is TGTGCCAGCTCACCACCCCGAGGACAGGGGAAGGTCAATCAGCCCCAGCATTTT.

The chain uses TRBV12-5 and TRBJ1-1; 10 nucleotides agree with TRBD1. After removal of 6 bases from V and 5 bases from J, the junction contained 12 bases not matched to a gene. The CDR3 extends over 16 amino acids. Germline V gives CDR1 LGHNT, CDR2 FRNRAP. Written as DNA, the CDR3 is TGTGCTAGTGGGTGGGAACCGGGACAGGGGAGGACTGAAGCTTTCTTT. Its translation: CASGWEPGQGRTEAFF.